Included here is one TCR beta chain sequence, with context. This clonotype was seen at least ten times. It has no known antigen specificity. Base-call qualities are not available, and no considerably larger clone is one nucleotide away. TCR beta CDR3 regions were amplified from RNA transcripts. For the first round of RT-PCR on the TCR CDR3, the HTBI primer set was used together with the Qiagen OneStep RT-PCR kit. Libraries were constructed in a second round of multiplex PCR, after which size selection and purification were carried out. The libraries were sequenced on an Illumina HiSeq2000 using paired-end 100 bp reads. In the authors' own workflow: SOAPnuke was used to process the raw data, with reads discarded if the reads contained adapters or uncalled bases, had a mean Phred below 15, or lacked an exact constant-primer or identifier match. COPE v1.2.5 was used to merge high-quality paired reads, and clonotypes were defined as unique nucleotide sequences. Clonotypes were aligned to IMGT TRBV, TRBD and TRBJ reference segments using MiTCR v1.1. The analysis included only V-J combinations with a frequency above 0.0001, which together covered 99% to 99.2% of the repertoires. The TCS score was defined as F50 (clonal expansion) divided by E x V (chaos), with BLOSUM62-based TCRdist calculated between CDR3 peptides within each V-J. Welch's t-statistics and random forest reduced around 510 V-J features to 13, which were used in a naive Bayes classifier (R e1071). The similarity between thyroid and blood repertoires was quantified using the Morisita-Horn index. Through fastp at Q25 and MiXCR, TCRdb rebuilt clones from the public reads, retaining in-frame beta chains. Rows with one shared CDR3 protein collapse into an entry with the most common genes and DNA. TCRdb's processing, not the authors' own work, is the source of the V and J calls. A total of around 580,000 distinct CDR3 sequences appear in this sample, around 45% of them only once. About 8.3% of the sample comes from the top ten.

The data were obtained in a study of T cells in Graves' hyperthyroidism and ophthalmopathy (dated by TCRdb to about 2019). Context from the whole study: TCR V-J signatures able to tell the groups apart were searched for in a discovery cohort of 90 to 100 patients, of whom more than 40 had Graves' ophthalmopathy and about 60 had stable Graves' hyperthyroidism. Prospective prediction of ophthalmopathy was tested in an independent validation cohort of 18 to 20 hyperthyroidism patients and 15 to 17 patients who later progressed to ophthalmopathy. The 75 to 100 discovery patients were divided at random into training and test sets in a 7:3 ratio. In addition, the study compared T-cell repertoires in thyroid tissue and in blood from about 6 Graves' hyperthyroidism patients. After sampling, hyperthyroidism patients received methimazole starting at 30 mg daily, and ophthalmopathy patients received high-dose intravenous methylprednisolone. TCR Vbeta CDR3 sequencing of roughly 140 peripheral blood samples (43 ophthalmopathy, roughly 72 hyperthyroidism and roughly 17 progressor patients) is reported in the paper.

The CDR1 and CDR2 encoded by the germline V gene (reference sequence) are LNHNV and YYDKDF. V ends up 6 bases short and J 1 base short, with an unmatched junction base count of 6. Including cysteine and phenylalanine, the CDR3 has 16 amino acids. Just the 48-base CDR3 DNA is kept, in frame starting at base 1. The paper as a whole reports these results and caveats: Most expanded thyroid clonotypes (frequency above 0.001) were also detected in blood, a finding suggesting that blood repertoires may reflect thyroid immune responses. In cross-validation, a model built on a 13 V-J signature told ophthalmopathy apart from stable hyperthyroidism with approximately 90% sensitivity and around 83% specificity, and in testing the same model reached 80%/75%. In validation, the model predicted progression to ophthalmopathy a median of about 6.8 months before onset, with approximately 68% sensitivity and almost 75% specificity. No statistical method was used to set the sample size in advance, and investigators knew the group allocation.

A patient counted as having stable Graves' hyperthyroidism if no progression to ophthalmopathy occurred over 18 months of follow-up. Hyperthyroidism patients were aged 18 to 65 years and newly diagnosed, with disease duration of less than 2 months. Patients with uncontrolled infections, other autoimmune diseases, pregnancy or lactation were excluded. Diagnoses relied on clinical symptoms, serum thyroxine and TRAb, thyroid ultrasound and orbital computed tomography. Total RNA was extracted with Trizol reagent, and quality was checked on an Agilent 2100 Bioanalyzer. The chain couples TRBV15 to TRBJ1-1, and 12 junctional nucleotides match TRBD1. This clonotype was obtained from a woman aged 18 to 35 with Graves' hyperthyroidism. The sequencing sample was made of peripheral blood or thyroid tissue (not recorded which). Read as DNA, the sequence is TGTGCCACCAGTACCGGGACAGGGGGCCGGAACACTGAAGCTTTCTTT. This encodes CATSTGTGGRNTEAFF.